The T cell receptor beta chain described here comes from a study of OX40 agonist ivuxolimab in advanced cancers. This table comes from immunoSEQ multiplex PCR, and its TCRdb copy is limited to in-frame clones, with some not included. The sample holds 65,000 to 90,000 clones, almost 90% seen once. Germline-derived CDR1 and CDR2 are SGHTA and FQGTGA. V was clipped by 0 bases and J by 0 bases, with 9 bases between them. The length of the CDR3 is 16 residues. The receptor was isolated from an adult with an advanced solid tumor such as melanoma, head and neck, liver or kidney cancer. The rearrangement uses TRBV7-3 and TRBJ2-1; no definite D call. The material was CD4+ or CD8+ T cells sorted from blood, obtained in a trial of the OX40 agonist ivuxolimab. Written as DNA, the CDR3 is TGTGCCAGCAGCTTAACTCGGACGAGCTCCTACAATGAGCAGTTCTTC. As protein: CASSLTRTSSYNEQFF.